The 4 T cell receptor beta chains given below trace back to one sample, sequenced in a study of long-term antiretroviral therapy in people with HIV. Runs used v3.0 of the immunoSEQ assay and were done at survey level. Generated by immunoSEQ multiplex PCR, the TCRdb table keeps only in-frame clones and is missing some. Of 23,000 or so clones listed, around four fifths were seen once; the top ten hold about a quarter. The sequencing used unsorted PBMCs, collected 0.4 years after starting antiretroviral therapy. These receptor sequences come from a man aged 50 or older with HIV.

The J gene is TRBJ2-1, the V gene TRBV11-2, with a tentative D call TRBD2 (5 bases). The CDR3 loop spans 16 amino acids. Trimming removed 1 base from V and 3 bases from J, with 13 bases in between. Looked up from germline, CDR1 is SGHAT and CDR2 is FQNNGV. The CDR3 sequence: CASSLGSWEYYNEQFF. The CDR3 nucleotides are TGTGCCAGCAGCTTAGGTTCCTGGGAGTACTACAATGAGCAGTTCTTC.

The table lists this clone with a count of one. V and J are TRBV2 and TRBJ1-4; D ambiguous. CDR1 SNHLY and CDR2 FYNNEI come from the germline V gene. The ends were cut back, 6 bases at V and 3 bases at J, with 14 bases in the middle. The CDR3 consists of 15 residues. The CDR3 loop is CASRSTSPSNEKLFF. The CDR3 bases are TGTGCCAGCAGGAGCACAAGCCCCTCTAATGAAAAACTGTTTTTT.

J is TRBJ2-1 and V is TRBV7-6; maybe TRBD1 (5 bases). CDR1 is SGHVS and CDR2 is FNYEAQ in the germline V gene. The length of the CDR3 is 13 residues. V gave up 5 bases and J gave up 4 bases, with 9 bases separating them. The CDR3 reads CASSRQGYNEQFF. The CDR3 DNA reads TGTGCCAGCAGCCGTCAGGGTTACAATGAGCAGTTCTTC.

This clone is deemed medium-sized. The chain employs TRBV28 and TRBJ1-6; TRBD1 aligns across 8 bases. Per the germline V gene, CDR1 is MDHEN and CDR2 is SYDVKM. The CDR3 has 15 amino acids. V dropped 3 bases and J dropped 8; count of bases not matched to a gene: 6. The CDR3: CASSLTGESHSPLHF. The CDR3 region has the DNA TGTGCCAGCAGTTTGACAGGGGAGTCCCATTCACCCCTCCACTTT. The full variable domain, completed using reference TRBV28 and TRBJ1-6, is DVKVTQSSRYLVKRTGEKVFLECVQDMDHENMFWYRQDPGLGLRLIYFSYDVKMKEKGDIPEGYSVSREKKERFSLILESASTNQTSMYLCASSLTGESHSPLHFGNGTRLTVT.